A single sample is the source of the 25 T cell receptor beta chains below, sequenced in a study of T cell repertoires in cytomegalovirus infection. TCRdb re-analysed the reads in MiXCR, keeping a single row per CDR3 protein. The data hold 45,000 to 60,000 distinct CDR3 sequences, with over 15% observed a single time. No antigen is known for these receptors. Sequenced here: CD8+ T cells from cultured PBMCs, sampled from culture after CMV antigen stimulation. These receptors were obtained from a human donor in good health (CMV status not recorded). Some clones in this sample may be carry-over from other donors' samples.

The CDR3 DNA is TGTGCCAGCAGAGGACAGGGAGAAGATACGCAGTATTTT. Its protein product is CASRGQGEDTQYF. V and J are TRBV6-2 or TRBV6-3 and TRBJ2-3; TRBD1 aligns across 8 bases. CDR3 length: 13 residues. From germline, CDR1 is MNHEY and CDR2 SVGEGT. Unmatched junction bases numbered 4, after V lost 6 bases and J lost 5 bases.

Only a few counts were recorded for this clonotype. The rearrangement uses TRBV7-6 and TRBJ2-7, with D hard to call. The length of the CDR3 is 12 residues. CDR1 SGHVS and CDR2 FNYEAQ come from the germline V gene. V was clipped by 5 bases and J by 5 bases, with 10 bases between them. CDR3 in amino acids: CASSLLGDEQYF. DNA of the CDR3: TGTGCCAGCAGCCTCCTTGGGGACGAGCAGTACTTC.

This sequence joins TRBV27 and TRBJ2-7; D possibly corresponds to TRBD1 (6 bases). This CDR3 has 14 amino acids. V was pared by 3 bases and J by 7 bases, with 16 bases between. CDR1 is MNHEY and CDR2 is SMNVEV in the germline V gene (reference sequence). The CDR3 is CASSLVGQTREQYF. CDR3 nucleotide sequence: TGTGCCAGCAGTTTGGTTGGACAGACTCGAGAGCAGTACTTC.

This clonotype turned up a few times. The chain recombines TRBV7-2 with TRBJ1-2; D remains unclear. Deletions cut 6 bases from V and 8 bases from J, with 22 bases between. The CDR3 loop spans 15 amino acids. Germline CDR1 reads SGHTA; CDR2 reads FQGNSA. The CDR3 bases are TGTGCCAGCAGGACGACGAAAAGTATGCTAAGAGGCTACACCTTC. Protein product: CASRTTKSMLRGYTF.

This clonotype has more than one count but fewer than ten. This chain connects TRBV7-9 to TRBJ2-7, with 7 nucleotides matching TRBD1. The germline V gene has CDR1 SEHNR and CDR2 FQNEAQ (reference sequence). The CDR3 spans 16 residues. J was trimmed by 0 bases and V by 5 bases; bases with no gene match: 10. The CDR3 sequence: CASSPGPGQTSYEQYF. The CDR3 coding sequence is TGTGCCAGCAGCCCCGGCCCGGGACAGACCTCCTACGAGCAGTACTTC.

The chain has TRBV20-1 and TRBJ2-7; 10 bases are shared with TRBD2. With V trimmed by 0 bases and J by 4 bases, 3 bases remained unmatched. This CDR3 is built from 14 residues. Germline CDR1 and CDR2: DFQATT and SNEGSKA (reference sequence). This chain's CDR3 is CSARELAGRYEQYF. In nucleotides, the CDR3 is TGCAGTGCTAGAGAACTAGCGGGGCGATACGAGCAGTACTTC.

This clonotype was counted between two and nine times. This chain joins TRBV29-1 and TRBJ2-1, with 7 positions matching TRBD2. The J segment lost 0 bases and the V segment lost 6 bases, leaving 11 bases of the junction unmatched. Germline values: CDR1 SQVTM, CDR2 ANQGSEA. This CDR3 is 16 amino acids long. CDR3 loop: CSVRTSEGSSYNEQFF. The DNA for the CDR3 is TGCAGCGTCCGTACTAGCGAGGGGTCCTCCTACAATGAGCAGTTCTTC.

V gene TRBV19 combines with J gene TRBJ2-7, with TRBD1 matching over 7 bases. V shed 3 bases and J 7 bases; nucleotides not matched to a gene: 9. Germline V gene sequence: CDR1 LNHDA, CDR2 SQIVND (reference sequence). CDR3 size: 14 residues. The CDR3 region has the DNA TGTGCCAGTAGTATCTACAGGGGAAAGGGGGAGCAGTACTTC. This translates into CASSIYRGKGEQYF.

The CDR3 coding sequence is TGTGCCAGCAGTTACGGAGGCAAGAATGAGCAGTTCTTC. It codes for CASSYGGKNEQFF. V usage is TRBV6-2 or TRBV6-3 and J usage is TRBJ2-1, with D possibly being TRBD2 (5 bases). V dropped 2 bases and J dropped 7 bases, with 9 bases sitting between them. Germline V CDR1 and CDR2: MNHEY, SVGEGT. The CDR3 totals 13 residues.

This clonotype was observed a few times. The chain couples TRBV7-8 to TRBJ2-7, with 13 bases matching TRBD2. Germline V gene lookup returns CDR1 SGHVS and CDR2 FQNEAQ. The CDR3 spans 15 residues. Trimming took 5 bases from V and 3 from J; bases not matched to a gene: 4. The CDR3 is CASSMRLAGGYEQYF. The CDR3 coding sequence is TGTGCCAGCAGCATGCGACTAGCGGGAGGCTACGAGCAGTACTTC.

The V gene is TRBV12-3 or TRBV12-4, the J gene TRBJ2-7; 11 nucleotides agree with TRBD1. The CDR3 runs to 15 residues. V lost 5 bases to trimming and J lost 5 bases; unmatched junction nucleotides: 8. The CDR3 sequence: CASSGGQGGGDEQYF. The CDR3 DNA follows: TGTGCCAGCAGTGGGGGACAGGGGGGAGGAGACGAGCAGTACTTC.

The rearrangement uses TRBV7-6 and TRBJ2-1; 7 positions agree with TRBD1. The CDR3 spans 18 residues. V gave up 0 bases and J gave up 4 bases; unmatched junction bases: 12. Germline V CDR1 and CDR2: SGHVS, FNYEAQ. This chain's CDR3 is CASSLAGGAPTVYNEQFF. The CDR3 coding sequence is TGTGCCAGCAGCTTAGCAGGGGGCGCCCCAACTGTATACAATGAGCAGTTCTTC.

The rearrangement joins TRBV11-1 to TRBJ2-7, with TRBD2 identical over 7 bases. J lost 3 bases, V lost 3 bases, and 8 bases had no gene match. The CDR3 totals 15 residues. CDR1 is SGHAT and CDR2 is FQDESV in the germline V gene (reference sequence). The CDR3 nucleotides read TGTGCCAGCAGCTTGGCGGAGGGAGGGCTCTACGAGCAGTACTTC. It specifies CASSLAEGGLYEQYF.

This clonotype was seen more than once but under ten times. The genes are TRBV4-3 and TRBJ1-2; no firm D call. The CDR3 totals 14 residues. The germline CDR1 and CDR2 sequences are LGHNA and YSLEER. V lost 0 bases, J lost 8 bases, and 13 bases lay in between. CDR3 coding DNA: TGCGCCAGCAGCCAAGAGGGGAGGGAAAGGGGCTACACCTTC. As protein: CASSQEGRERGYTF.

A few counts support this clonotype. In nucleotides, the CDR3 is TGTGCCATCAGTGAGTCCGGGACAGTTAACACTGAAGCTTTCTTT. This gives the protein CAISESGTVNTEAFF. This chain links TRBV10-3 with TRBJ1-1; 7 positions agree with TRBD1. Trimming took 0 bases from V and 2 from J; bases not matched to a gene: 3. Looked up from germline, CDR1 is ENHRY and CDR2 is SYGVKD. The CDR3 length is 15 residues.

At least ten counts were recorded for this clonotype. CDR3 residues: CASTGPGDTEAFF. CDR3 nucleotide sequence: TGTGCCAGCACCGGCCCGGGGGACACTGAAGCTTTCTTT. This chain links TRBV7-6 with TRBJ1-1; D perhaps matches TRBD1 (5 bases). The V end lost 7 bases, the J end lost 3 bases, and 12 bases lay between the germline ends. The CDR3 is 13 residues long. Germline V gene sequence: CDR1 SGHVS, CDR2 FNYEAQ.

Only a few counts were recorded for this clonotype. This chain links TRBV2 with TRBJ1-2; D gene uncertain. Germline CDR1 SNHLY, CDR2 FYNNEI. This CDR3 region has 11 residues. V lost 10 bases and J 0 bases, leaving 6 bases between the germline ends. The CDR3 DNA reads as TGTGCCACCGACACTAACTATGGCTACACCTTC. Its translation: CATDTNYGYTF.

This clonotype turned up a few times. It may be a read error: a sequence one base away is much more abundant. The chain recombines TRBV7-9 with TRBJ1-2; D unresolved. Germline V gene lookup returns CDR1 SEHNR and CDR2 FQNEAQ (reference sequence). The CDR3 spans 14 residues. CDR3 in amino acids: CASIQLPNGYGCTF. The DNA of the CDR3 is TGTGCCAGCATCCAACTCCCTAACGGCTATGGCTGCACCTTC.

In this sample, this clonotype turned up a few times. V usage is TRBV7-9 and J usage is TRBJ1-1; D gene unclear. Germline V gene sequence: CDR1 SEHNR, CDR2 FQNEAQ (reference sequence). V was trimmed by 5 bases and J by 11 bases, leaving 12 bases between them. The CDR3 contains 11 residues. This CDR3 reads CASSEHRMAFF. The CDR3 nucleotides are TGTGCCAGCAGCGAACACCGAATGGCTTTCTTT.

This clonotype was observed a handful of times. CDR3 DNA: TGTGCCAGCAGCGTAAACGCCCGGGGTGGGGGGCAAGAGACCCAGTACTTC. This translates into CASSVNARGGGQETQYF. This chain connects TRBV9 to TRBJ2-5; possible D gene TRBD2, 6 bases. V was cut by 1 base and J by 2 bases, with 18 bases left in between. Per the germline V gene, CDR1 is SGDLS and CDR2 is YYNGEE. The CDR3 runs to 17 residues.

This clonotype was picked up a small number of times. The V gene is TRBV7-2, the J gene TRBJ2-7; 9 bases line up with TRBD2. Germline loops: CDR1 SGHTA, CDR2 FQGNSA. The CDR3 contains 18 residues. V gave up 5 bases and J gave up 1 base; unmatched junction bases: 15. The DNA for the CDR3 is TGTGCCAGCAGCAGAACCGGGACTAGCTGGGGGAGGTCCTACGAGCAGTACTTC. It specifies CASSRTGTSWGRSYEQYF.

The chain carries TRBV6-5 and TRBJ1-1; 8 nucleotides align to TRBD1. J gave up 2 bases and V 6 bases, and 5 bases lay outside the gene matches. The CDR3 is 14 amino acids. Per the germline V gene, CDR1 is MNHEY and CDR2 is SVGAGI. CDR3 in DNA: TGTGCCAGCAGCAAAGACAGGGGAAACACTGAAGCTTTCTTT. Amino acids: CASSKDRGNTEAFF.

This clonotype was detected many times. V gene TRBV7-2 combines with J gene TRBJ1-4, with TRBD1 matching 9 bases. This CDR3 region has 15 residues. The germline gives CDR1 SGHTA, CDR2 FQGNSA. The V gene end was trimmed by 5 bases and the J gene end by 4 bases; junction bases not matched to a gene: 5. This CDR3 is CASSKSGQGNEKLFF. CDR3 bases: TGTGCCAGCAGCAAGTCGGGACAGGGTAATGAAAAACTGTTTTTT.

CDR3 nucleotide sequence: TGTGCCAGCAGGGGTTCCTACAATGAGCAGTTCTTC. Translated, it gives CASRGSYNEQFF. The chain employs TRBV27 and TRBJ2-1; D ambiguous. Germline V gives CDR1 MNHEY, CDR2 SMNVEV (reference sequence). The CDR3 is made up of 12 amino acids. The V gene lost 6 bases and the J gene lost 1 base, with 4 bases spanning the gap.

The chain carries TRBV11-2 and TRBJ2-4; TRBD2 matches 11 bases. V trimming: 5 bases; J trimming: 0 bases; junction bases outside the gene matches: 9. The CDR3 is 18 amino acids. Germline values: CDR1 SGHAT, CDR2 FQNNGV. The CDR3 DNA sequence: TGTGCCAGCAGCCGCGGGACTAGCGGATCCCTAGCCAAAAACATTCAGTACTTC. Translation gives CASSRGTSGSLAKNIQYF. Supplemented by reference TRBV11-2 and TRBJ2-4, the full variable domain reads EAGVAQSPRYKIIEKRQSVAFWCNPISGHATLYWYQQILGQGPKLLIQFQNNGVVDDSQLPKDRFSAERLKGVDSTLKIQPAKLEDSAVYLCASSRGTSGSLAKNIQYFGAGTRLSVL.